This T cell receptor (beta chain) was recorded in a study of metastatic and nonmetastatic thyroid tumors (TCRdb year 2020). Turning to the overall study: For patients with malignant and with benign thyroid disease, the researchers compared repertoires between peripheral blood samples and tumor or nodule tissue samples. General findings and caveats noted by the study authors: TCR beta diversity was reported as significantly higher in malignant tumors than in benign nodules, in both blood and tumor samples.

Libraries came from PCR. TCRdb shows the sequencer as Illumina HiSeq 4000. High-throughput sequencing was used to profile the CDR3 region of the TCR beta-chain in every patient. In the authors' own workflow: The researchers built a classifier to tell apart papillary thyroid cancer patients with distant metastasis, based on CDR3 differences among clinicopathological groups. To measure repertoire diversity the researchers used the Shannon index, while the Morisita-Horn index served to gauge how similar the tumor and blood repertoires were. Starting from the raw public reads, TCRdb applied fastp trimming at Q25, assembled clones with MiXCR and retained in-frame beta chains. The V and J calls and clone size are TCRdb's, not the authors'. The table for this sample lists 35,000 to 50,000 clones; about 12% of them were counted only once. Around 9.7% of the sample rests with the top ten. Per the germline V gene, SGHAT is the CDR1 and FQNNGV is the CDR2. CDR3 length: 17 amino acids, cysteine to phenylalanine. Just the 51-base CDR3 DNA is kept, in frame starting at base 1. At the junction V is shortened by 0 bases and J by 2 bases; bases outside the gene matches: 9.

This clone occurred many times. It lacks a known antigen. No base qualities exist here, and no much larger clone lies one base off it. Before undergoing thyroid surgery, none of the patients had been given any kind of treatment. Patient clinical samples collected from the early 2010s to the late 2010s were retrospectively analysed using T-cell receptor beta sequencing. The TCR sequence derives from a male donor with papillary thyroid cancer or a benign thyroid nodule (not recorded which). Some clones in this sample may be carry-over from other donors' samples. The chain joins TRBV11-2 to TRBJ2-7; TRBD2 aligns with 8 central bases. Sample: blood. This receptor carries the CDR3 CASSLEGETSAAYEQYF. Here is the DNA: TGTGCCAGCAGCTTAGAGGGGGAGACTAGCGCCGCCTACGAGCAGTACTTC.